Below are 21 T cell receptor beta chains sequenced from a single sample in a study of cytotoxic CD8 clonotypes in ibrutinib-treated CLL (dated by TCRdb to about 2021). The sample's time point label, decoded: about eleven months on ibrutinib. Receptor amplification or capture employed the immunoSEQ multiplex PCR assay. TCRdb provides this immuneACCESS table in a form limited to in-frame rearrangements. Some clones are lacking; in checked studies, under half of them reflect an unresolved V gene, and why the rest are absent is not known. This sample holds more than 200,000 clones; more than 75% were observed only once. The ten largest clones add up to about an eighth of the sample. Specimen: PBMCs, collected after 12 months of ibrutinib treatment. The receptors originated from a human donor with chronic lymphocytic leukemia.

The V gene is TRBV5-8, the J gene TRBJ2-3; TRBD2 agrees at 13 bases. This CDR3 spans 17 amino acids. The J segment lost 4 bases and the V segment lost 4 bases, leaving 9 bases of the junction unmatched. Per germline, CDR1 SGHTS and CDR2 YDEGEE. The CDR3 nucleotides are TGTGCCAGCAGCACCGGGACTAGCGGGGTACCGGCAGATACGCAGTATTTT. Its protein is CASSTGTSGVPADTQYF.

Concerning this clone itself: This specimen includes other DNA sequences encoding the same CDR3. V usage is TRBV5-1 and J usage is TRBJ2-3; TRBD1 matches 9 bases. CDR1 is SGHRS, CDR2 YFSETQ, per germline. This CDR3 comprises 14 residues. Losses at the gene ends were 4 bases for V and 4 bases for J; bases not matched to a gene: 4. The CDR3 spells CASSLGQGADTQYF. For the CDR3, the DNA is TGCGCCAGCAGCCTGGGACAGGGTGCAGATACGCAGTATTTT.

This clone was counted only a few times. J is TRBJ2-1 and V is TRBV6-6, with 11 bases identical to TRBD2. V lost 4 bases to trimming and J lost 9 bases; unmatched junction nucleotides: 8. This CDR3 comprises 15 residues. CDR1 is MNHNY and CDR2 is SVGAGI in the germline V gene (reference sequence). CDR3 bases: TGTGCCAGCAGTTCCACTAGCGGGAGACTGGGTGAGCAGTTCTTC. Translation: CASSSTSGRLGEQFF.

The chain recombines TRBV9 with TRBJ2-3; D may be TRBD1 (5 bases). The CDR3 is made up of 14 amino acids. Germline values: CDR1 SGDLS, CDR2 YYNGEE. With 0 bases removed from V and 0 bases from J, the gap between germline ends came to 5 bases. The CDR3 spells CASSVEGSTDTQYF. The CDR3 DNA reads TGTGCCAGCAGCGTAGAGGGGAGCACAGATACGCAGTATTTT.

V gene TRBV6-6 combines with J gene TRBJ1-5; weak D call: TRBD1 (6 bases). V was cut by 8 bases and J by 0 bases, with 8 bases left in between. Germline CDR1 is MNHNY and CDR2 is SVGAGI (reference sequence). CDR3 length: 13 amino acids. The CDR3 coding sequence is TGTGCCAGCGGGACAAATAGCAATCAGCCCCAGCATTTT. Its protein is CASGTNSNQPQHF.

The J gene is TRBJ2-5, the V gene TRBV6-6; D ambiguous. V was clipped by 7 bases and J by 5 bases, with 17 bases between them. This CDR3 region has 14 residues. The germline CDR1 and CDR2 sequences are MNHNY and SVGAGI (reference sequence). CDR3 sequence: CASTHLLLDETQYF. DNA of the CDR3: TGTGCCAGCACCCACCTTCTATTAGATGAGACCCAGTACTTC.

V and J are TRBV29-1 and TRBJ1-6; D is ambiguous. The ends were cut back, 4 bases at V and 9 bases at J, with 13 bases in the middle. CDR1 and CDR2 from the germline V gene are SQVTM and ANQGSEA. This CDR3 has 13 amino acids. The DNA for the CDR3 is TGCAGCGTTGCGTCCCAGGCAACTTCACCCCTCCACTTT. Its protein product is CSVASQATSPLHF.

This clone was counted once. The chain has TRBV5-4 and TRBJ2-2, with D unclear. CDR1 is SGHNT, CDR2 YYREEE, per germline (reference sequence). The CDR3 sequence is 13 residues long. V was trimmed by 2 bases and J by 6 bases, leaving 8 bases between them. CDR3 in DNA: TGTGCCAGCAGCTTCGAGACGGCCGGGGAGCTGTTTTTT. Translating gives CASSFETAGELFF.

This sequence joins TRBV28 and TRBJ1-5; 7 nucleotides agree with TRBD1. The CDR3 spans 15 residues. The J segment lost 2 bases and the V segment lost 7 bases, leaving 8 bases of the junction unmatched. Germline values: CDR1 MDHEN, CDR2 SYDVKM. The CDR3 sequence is CASNQGGSGNQPQHF. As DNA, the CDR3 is TGTGCCAGCAACCAAGGGGGCTCTGGCAATCAGCCCCAGCATTTT.

The CDR3 DNA reads TGCAGCGTTCTGTCCGACAACACTGAAGCTTTCTTT. As protein: CSVLSDNTEAFF. The chain is built from TRBV29-1 and TRBJ1-1; unclear D gene. The length of the CDR3 is 12 residues. V lost 5 bases and J 2 bases, leaving 9 bases between the germline ends. CDR1 is SQVTM and CDR2 is ANQGSEA in the germline V gene. Together with reference TRBV29-1 and TRBJ1-1, the CDR3 gives the full variable domain: SAVISQKPSRDICQRGTSLTIQCQVDSQVTMMFWYRQQPGQSLTLIATANQGSEATYESGFVIDKFPISRPNLTFSTLTVSNMSPEDSSIYLCSVLSDNTEAFFGQGTRLTVV.

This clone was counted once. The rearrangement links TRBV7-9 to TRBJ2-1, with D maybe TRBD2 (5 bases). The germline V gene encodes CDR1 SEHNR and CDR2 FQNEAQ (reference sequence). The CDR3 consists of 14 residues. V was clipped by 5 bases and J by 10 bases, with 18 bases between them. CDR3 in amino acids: CASSPRRGNDEQFF. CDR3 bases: TGTGCCAGCAGCCCGAGACGGGGAAATGACGAGCAGTTCTTC.

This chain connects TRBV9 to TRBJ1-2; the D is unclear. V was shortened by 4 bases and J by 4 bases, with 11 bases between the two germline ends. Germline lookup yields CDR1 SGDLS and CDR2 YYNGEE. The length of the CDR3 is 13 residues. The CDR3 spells CASSNLDLYGYTF. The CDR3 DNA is TGTGCCAGCAGCAACCTCGACCTCTATGGCTACACCTTC. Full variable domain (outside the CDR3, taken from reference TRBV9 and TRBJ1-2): DSGVTQTPKHLITATGQRVTLRCSPRSGDLSVYWYQQSLDQGLQFLIQYYNGEERAKGNILERFSAQQFPDLHSELNLSSLELGDSALYFCASSNLDLYGYTFGSGTRLTVV.

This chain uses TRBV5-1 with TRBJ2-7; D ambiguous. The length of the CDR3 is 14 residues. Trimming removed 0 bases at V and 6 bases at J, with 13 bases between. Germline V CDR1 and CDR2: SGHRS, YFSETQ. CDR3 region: CASSLVPPPGEQYF. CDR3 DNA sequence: TGCGCCAGCAGCTTGGTCCCGCCTCCTGGCGAGCAGTACTTC.

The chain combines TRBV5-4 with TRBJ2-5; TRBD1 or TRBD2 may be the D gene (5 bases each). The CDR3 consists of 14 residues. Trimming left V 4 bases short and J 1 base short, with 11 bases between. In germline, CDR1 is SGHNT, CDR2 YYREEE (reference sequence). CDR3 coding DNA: TGTGCCAGCAGCCTCCGGGGCGTCCAAGAGACCCAGTACTTC. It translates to CASSLRGVQETQYF.

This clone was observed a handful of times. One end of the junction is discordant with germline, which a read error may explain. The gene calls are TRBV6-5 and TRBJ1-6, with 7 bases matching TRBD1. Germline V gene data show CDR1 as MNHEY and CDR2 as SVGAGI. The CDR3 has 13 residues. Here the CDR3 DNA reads TGTGCCACCAGTTTGACAGGGAATTCACCCCTCCACTTT. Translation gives CATSLTGNSPLHF.

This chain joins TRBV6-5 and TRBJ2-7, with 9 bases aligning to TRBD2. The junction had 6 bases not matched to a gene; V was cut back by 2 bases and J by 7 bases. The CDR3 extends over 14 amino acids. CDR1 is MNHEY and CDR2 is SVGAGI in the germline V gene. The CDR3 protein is CASSYAGLANEQYF. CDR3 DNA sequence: TGTGCCAGCAGTTACGCCGGACTAGCGAATGAGCAGTACTTC.

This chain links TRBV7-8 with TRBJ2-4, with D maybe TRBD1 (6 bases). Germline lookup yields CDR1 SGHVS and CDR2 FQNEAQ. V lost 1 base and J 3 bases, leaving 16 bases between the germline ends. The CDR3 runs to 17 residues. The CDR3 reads CASSLVDIGGDKNIQYF. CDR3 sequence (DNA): TGTGCCAGCAGCTTAGTCGACATAGGGGGAGACAAAAACATTCAGTACTTC.

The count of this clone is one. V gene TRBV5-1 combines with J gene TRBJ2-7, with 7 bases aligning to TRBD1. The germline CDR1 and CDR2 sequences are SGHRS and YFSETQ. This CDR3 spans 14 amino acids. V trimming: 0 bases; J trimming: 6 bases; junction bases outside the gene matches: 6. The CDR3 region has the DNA TGCGCCAGCAGCTTGGGACAGGGTCTTGGCGAGCAGTACTTC. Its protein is CASSLGQGLGEQYF.

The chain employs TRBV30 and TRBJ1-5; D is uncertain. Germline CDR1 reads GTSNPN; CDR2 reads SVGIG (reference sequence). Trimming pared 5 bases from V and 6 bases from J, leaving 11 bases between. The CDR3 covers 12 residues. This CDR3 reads CAWDVGSQPQHF. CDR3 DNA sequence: TGTGCCTGGGACGTCGGGAGTCAGCCCCAGCATTTT.

CDR3 DNA: TGTGCCAGCACCCCCGGGGCTTTCAATGAGCAGTTCTTC. Translating gives CASTPGAFNEQFF. The V call is TRBV11-1, the J call TRBJ2-1; D may correspond to TRBD1 or TRBD2 (5 bases each). The CDR3 length is 13 residues. Trimming took off 7 bases at V and 6 bases at J, with 13 bases between the two ends. Germline V CDR1 and CDR2: SGHAT, FQDESV (reference sequence).

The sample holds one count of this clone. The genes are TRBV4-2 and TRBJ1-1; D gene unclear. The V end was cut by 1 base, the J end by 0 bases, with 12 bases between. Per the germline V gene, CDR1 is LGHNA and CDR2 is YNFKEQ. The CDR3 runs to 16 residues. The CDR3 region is CASSQVFPELNTEAFF. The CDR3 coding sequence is TGTGCCAGCAGCCAAGTTTTCCCAGAACTGAACACTGAAGCTTTCTTT.